These 19 T cell receptor beta chains came from one sample sequenced in a study of blood T cell repertoires in COVID-19. The protocol was immunoSEQ multiplex PCR, while the TCRdb copy is restricted to in-frame clones and leaves out a portion. Counted here are about 380,000 clones, about 90% occurring once; the ten biggest clones make up 6.5% to 7%. Sequencing input: peripheral blood. The source is a young man with active or convalescent COVID-19.

The chain employs TRBV27 and TRBJ2-2, with 8 bases identical to TRBD2. CDR3 size: 16 residues. The V segment lost 2 bases and the J segment 8 bases; nucleotides outside the gene matches: 10. Germline CDR1 reads MNHEY; CDR2 reads SMNVEV (reference sequence). The CDR3: CASSLGIAGTGGELFF. For the CDR3, the DNA is TGTGCCAGCAGTTTAGGAATAGCGGGGACTGGGGGGGAGCTGTTTTTT.

The chain carries TRBV28 and TRBJ2-7, with D possibly being TRBD2 (5 bases). Trimming took 2 bases from V and 0 from J, leaving 11 bases between them. The CDR3 length is 15 residues. Germline V gene sequence: CDR1 MDHEN, CDR2 SYDVKM. DNA for the CDR3: TGTGCCAGCAGTTTACCCTACCGGGGCTCCTACGAGCAGTACTTC. This encodes CASSLPYRGSYEQYF.

This clone was seen a handful of times. The chain is built from TRBV9 and TRBJ2-7; D may be TRBD1 (5 bases). The CDR3 has 14 amino acids. Trimming took off 4 bases at V and 1 base at J, with 12 bases between the two ends. Germline V gives CDR1 SGDLS, CDR2 YYNGEE. The DNA for the CDR3 is TGTGCCAGCAGCTATGACAGTGTTTCCTACGAGCAGTACTTC. This encodes CASSYDSVSYEQYF. Drawing the rest from reference TRBV9 and TRBJ2-7, the complete variable domain is DSGVTQTPKHLITATGQRVTLRCSPRSGDLSVYWYQQSLDQGLQFLIQYYNGEERAKGNILERFSAQQFPDLHSELNLSSLELGDSALYFCASSYDSVSYEQYFGPGTRLTVT.

This clone was counted only a few times. The V call is TRBV11-2, the J call TRBJ1-3; D is unclear. The CDR3 loop spans 13 amino acids. Germline V CDR1 and CDR2: SGHAT, FQNNGV. V was cut by 4 bases and J by 4 bases, with 8 bases left in between. This CDR3 reads CASSSQRGNTIYF. The CDR3 bases are TGTGCCAGCAGCTCCCAGAGGGGAAACACCATATATTTT.

Worth noting for this clone: The sample has other DNA sequences that encode this CDR3 too. The rearrangement links TRBV7-9 to TRBJ2-7; TRBD2 aligns across 7 bases. V dropped 0 bases and J dropped 4; count of bases not matched to a gene: 0. This CDR3 is built from 13 residues. CDR1 and CDR2 (germline): SEHNR, FQNEAQ (reference sequence). CDR3 amino acids: CASSLAGGYEQYF. CDR3 coding DNA: TGTGCCAGCAGCTTAGCGGGAGGGTACGAGCAGTACTTC.

CDR3 DNA: TGTGCCAGCAGCGACAGGGTTTCGTATAATCAGCCCCAGCATTTT. Translation: CASSDRVSYNQPQHF. J is TRBJ1-5 and V is TRBV3-1 (or the pseudogene TRBV3-2); 7 positions agree with TRBD1. The V segment lost 5 bases and the J segment 4 bases; nucleotides outside the gene matches: 8. This CDR3 has 15 residues. Germline CDR1 reads LGHDT; CDR2 reads YNNKEL (reference sequence).

J is TRBJ2-5 and V is TRBV5-3, with 14 bases matching TRBD2. TRBV5-3 counts as an open reading frame of uncertain function. The V gene end was trimmed by 6 bases and the J gene end by 3 bases; junction bases not matched to a gene: 16. The CDR3 covers 19 residues. CDR3: CARTIPGLAGEGGKETQYF. The CDR3, as DNA: TGTGCCAGAACCATTCCGGGACTAGCGGGAGAAGGAGGCAAAGAGACCCAGTACTTC.

V and J are TRBV7-9 and TRBJ2-7, with 8 bases aligning to TRBD2. Trimming took 4 bases from V and 3 from J; bases not matched to a gene: 8. CDR1 SEHNR and CDR2 FQNEAQ come from the germline V gene (reference sequence). CDR3 size: 15 residues. The CDR3 DNA reads TGTGCCAGCAGCTCCCCCCCGGGGGGGGTCTACGAGCAGTACTTC. It codes for CASSSPPGGVYEQYF.

V and J are TRBV6-1 and TRBJ1-3; 7 bases map to TRBD1. Germline V gene lookup returns CDR1 MNHNS and CDR2 SASEGT. The CDR3 runs 17 residues. V shed 4 bases and J 0 bases; nucleotides not matched to a gene: 9. This chain's CDR3 is CASSGRTGQSSGNTIYF. In DNA form, the CDR3 reads TGTGCCAGCAGTGGGAGGACAGGTCAAAGCTCTGGAAACACCATATATTTT.

V gene TRBV4-3 combines with J gene TRBJ2-7; D is perhaps TRBD2 (5 bases). Per germline, CDR1 LGHNA and CDR2 YSLEER. The CDR3 contains 13 residues. The germline V and J ends were trimmed by 2 bases and 6 bases, with 11 bases remaining between them. The CDR3 loop reads CASSQFTSTEQYF. The CDR3 coding sequence is TGCGCCAGCAGCCAATTTACTAGTACCGAGCAGTACTTC.

With respect to this clone: Other DNA sequences in this specimen translate into the identical CDR3. This chain connects TRBV6-5 to TRBJ2-7; 9 nucleotides align to TRBD1. V trimming: 2 bases; J trimming: 6 bases; junction bases outside the gene matches: 5. Germline values: CDR1 MNHEY, CDR2 SVGAGI. CDR3 length: 14 residues. The CDR3 DNA sequence: TGTGCCAGCAGTTACACGGGACAGGGTGCCGAGCAGTACTTC. This gives the protein CASSYTGQGAEQYF.

V is TRBV5-4 and J is TRBJ1-6; 9 bases align to TRBD1. There are 14 residues in the CDR3. V dropped 7 bases and J dropped 8; count of bases not matched to a gene: 7. Germline assignment: CDR1 SGHNT and CDR2 YYREEE (reference sequence). The chain's CDR3 is CASFRQGVYSPLHF. CDR3 nucleotide sequence: TGTGCCAGCTTCCGACAGGGGGTGTATTCACCCCTCCACTTT.

V is TRBV6-2 or TRBV6-3 and J is TRBJ2-2; D gene unclear. In germline, CDR1 is MNHEY, CDR2 SVGEGT. The CDR3 loop spans 13 amino acids. Trimming took 5 bases from V and 0 from J, leaving 4 bases between them. CDR3 protein: CASSTANTGELFF. In nucleotides, the CDR3 is TGTGCCAGCAGTACAGCGAACACCGGGGAGCTGTTTTTT.

The chain combines TRBV5-1 with TRBJ1-1; a weak D match, TRBD1 (5 bases). The V gene lost 4 bases and the J gene lost 5 bases, with 18 bases spanning the gap. This CDR3 has 15 amino acids. The germline V gene has CDR1 SGHRS and CDR2 YFSETQ. CDR3 nucleotide sequence: TGCGCCAGCAGCCGGGTAATCTCGGGGGAGACTGAAGCTTTCTTT. Amino acids: CASSRVISGETEAFF.

The rearrangement uses TRBV28 and TRBJ1-5; D unclear. Germline loops: CDR1 MDHEN, CDR2 SYDVKM. The CDR3 contains 12 residues. Deletions cut 7 bases from V and 10 bases from J, with 14 bases between. The CDR3 protein is CASTTQRGPQHF. The DNA of the CDR3 is TGTGCCAGCACCACCCAGCGAGGACCCCAGCATTTT.

The CDR3 protein is CASSLGFRDQPQHF. CDR3 bases: TGTGCCAGCAGCTTAGGTTTCAGGGATCAGCCCCAGCATTTT. This chain links TRBV11-2 with TRBJ1-5, with D perhaps TRBD1 (5 bases). The CDR3 has 14 residues. Trimming shortened V by 1 base and J by 5 bases, and 9 bases separated the two germline ends. CDR1 and CDR2 (germline): SGHAT, FQNNGV.

This chain joins TRBV4-3 and TRBJ2-3; 9 positions agree with TRBD2. J was trimmed by 4 bases and V by 4 bases; bases with no gene match: 6. This CDR3 contains 15 residues. Per germline, CDR1 LGHNA and CDR2 YSLEER. CDR3 loop: CASSPAAGGPDTQYF. Written as DNA, the CDR3 is TGCGCCAGCAGCCCCGCAGCGGGGGGTCCAGATACGCAGTATTTT.

The chain recombines TRBV4-1 with TRBJ1-5, with D uncertain. This CDR3 has 14 amino acids. The germline CDR1 and CDR2 sequences are MGHRA and YSYEKL. V lost 1 base and J 4 bases, leaving 8 bases between the germline ends. Here the CDR3 reads CASSQVSRNQPQHF. CDR3 DNA sequence: TGCGCCAGCAGCCAAGTATCGCGAAATCAGCCCCAGCATTTT.

Details on this clone: Other DNA sequences of this sample code for an identical CDR3. The J gene is TRBJ2-7, the V gene TRBV27; D possibly corresponds to TRBD1 (6 bases). Germline lookup yields CDR1 MNHEY and CDR2 SMNVEV (reference sequence). V was cut by 3 bases and J by 0 bases, with 12 bases left in between. This CDR3 is 15 amino acids long. The CDR3 reads CASSFSQGTSYEQYF. Written as DNA, the CDR3 is TGTGCCAGCAGTTTTTCCCAGGGGACCTCCTACGAGCAGTACTTC.